This T cell receptor beta chain was identified during a study of beta chain features in type 1 diabetes. Study-level information: Across the samples, approximately 98,000,000 sorted cells were examined in total. Findings and caveats of the study: There was a possibility that cDNA sequencing over-represented cells with high TCR expression. When Type 1 diabetes patients were examined, their TCRB CDR3s proved moderately but significantly shorter in all four CD4+ subsets. The study found that naive, central memory and Treg TCRB repertoires appeared more similar in patients than in healthy donors.

The sequenced template was cDNA made from the entire isolated RNA. Per sample, stem cell-like memory T cell libraries averaged approximately 1 million reads. Profiled with immunoSEQ multiplex PCR; TCRdb holds only in-frame clones, not every one. There are 20,000 to 25,000 clones in the sample; 68% occur only once, and 0.9% to 1.4% lies in the top ten. In regard to this clone: Its antigen is not identified.

V shed 3 bases and J 7 bases; nucleotides not matched to a gene: 8. This CDR3 is built from 15 residues. Germline-derived CDR1 and CDR2 are SGHAT and FQNNGV. Sequencing used stem cell memory CD4+ T cells from blood. The chain uses TRBV11-2 and TRBJ2-1, with 8 bases identical to TRBD2. This TCR derives from a woman aged 40 to 49 with type 1 diabetes. The CDR3 loop is CASSFDAGGRNEQFF. The CDR3 bases are TGTGCCAGCAGCTTTGACGCGGGGGGAAGGAATGAGCAGTTCTTC.